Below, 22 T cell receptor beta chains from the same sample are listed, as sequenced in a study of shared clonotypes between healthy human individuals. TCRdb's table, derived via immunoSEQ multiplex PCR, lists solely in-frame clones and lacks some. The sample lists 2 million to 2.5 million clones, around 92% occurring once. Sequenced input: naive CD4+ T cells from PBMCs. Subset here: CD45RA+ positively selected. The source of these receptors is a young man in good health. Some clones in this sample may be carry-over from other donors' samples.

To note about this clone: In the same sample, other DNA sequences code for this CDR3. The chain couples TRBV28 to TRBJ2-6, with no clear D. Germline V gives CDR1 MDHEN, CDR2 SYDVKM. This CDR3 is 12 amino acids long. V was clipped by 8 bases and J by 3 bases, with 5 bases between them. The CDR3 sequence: CASSFGANVLTF. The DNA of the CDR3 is TGTGCCAGCTCTTTTGGGGCCAACGTCCTGACTTTC.

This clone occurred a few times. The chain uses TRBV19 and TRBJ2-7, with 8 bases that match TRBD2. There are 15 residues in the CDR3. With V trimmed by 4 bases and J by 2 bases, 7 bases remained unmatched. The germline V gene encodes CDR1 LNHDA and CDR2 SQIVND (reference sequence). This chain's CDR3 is CASSTSGRGAYEQYF. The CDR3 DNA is TGTGCCAGTAGTACCTCGGGGCGGGGGGCCTACGAGCAGTACTTC.

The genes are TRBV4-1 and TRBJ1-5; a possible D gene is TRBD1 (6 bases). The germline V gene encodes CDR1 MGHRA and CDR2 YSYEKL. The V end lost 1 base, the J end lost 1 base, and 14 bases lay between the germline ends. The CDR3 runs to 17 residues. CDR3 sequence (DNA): TGCGCCAGCAGCCAAGGAGGGGGACGGGGAAGCAATCAGCCCCAGCATTTT. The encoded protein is CASSQGGGRGSNQPQHF.

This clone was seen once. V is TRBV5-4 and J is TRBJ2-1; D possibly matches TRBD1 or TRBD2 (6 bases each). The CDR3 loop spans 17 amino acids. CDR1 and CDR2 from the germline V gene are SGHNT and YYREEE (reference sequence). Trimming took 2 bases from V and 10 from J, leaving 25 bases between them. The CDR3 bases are TGTGCCAGCAGCTTAGGGGGACTTCTAACGACACAAGTGGAGCAGTTCTTC. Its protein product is CASSLGGLLTTQVEQFF.

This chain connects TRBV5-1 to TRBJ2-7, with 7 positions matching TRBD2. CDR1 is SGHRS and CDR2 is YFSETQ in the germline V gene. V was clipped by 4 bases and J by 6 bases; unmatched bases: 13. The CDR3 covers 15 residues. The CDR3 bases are TGCGCCAGCAGCCTGGAGGCAGCGGGACCCGGCGAGCAGTACTTC. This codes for CASSLEAAGPGEQYF.

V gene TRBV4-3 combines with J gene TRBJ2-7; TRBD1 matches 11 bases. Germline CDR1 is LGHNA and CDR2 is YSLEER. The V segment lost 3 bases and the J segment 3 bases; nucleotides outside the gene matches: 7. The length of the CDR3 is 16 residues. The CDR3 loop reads CASSQETGQGVYEQYF. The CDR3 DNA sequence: TGCGCCAGCAGCCAGGAAACGGGACAGGGGGTCTACGAGCAGTACTTC.

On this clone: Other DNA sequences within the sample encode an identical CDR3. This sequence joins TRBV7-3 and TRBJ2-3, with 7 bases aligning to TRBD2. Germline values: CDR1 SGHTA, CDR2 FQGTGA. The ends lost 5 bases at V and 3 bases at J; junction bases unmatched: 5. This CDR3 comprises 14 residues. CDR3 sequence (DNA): TGTGCCAGCAGCCCGGGGCGGGAGACAGATACGCAGTATTTT. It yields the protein CASSPGRETDTQYF.

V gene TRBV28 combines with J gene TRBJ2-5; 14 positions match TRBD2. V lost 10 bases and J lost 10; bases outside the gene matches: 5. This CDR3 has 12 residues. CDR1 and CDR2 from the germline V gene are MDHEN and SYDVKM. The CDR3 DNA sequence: TGTGCCACGGGACTAGCGGGAGTAGACCAGTACTTC. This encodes CATGLAGVDQYF.

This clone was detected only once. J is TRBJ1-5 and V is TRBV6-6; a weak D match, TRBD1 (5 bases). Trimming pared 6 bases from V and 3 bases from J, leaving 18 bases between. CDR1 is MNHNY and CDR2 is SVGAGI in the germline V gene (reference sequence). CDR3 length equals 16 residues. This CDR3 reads CASSHTQGSINQPQHF. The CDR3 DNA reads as TGTGCCAGCAGCCATACCCAGGGCAGTATCAATCAGCCCCAGCATTTT.

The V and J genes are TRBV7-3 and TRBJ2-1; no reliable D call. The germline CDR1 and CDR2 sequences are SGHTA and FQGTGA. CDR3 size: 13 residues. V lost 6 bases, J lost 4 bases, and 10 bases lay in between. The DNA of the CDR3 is TGTGCCAGCAGTCTGTATCGGTACAATGAGCAGTTCTTC. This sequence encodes CASSLYRYNEQFF.

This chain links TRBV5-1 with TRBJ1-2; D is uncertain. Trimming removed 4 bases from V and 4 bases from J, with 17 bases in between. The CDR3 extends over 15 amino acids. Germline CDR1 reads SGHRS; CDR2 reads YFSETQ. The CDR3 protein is CASSEDTYGVYGYTF. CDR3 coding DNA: TGCGCCAGCAGCGAAGACACGTATGGGGTCTATGGCTACACCTTC.

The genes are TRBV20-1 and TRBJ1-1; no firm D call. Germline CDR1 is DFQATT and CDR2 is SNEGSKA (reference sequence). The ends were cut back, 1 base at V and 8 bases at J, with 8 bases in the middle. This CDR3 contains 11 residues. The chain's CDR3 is CSARAVGEAFF. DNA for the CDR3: TGCAGTGCTAGAGCGGTGGGAGAAGCTTTCTTT.

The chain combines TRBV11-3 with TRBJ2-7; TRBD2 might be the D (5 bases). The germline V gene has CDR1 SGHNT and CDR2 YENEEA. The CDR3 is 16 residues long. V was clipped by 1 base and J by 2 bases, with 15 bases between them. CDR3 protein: CASSLGFGKNTYEQYF. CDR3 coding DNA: TGTGCCAGCAGCTTAGGGTTCGGGAAGAATACCTACGAGCAGTACTTC.

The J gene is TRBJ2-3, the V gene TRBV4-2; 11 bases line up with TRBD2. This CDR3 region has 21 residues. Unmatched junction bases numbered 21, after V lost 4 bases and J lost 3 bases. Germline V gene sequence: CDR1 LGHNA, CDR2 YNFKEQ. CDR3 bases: TGTGCCAGCAGCCCTATATTAGTAGCGGGAGGGCCCTTGGGGAATACAGATACGCAGTATTTT. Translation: CASSPILVAGGPLGNTDTQYF.

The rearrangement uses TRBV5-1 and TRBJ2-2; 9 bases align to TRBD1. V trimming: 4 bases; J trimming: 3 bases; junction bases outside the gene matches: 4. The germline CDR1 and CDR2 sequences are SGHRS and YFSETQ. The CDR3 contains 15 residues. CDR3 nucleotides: TGCGCCAGCAGCGGGGACAGGGTGGACACCGGGGAGCTGTTTTTT. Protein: CASSGDRVDTGELFF.

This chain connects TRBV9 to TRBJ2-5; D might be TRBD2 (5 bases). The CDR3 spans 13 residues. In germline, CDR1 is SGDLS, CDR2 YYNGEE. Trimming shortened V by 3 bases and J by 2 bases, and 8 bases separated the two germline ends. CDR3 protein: CASSAGSQETQYF. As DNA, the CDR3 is TGTGCCAGCAGCGCGGGGTCTCAAGAGACCCAGTACTTC.

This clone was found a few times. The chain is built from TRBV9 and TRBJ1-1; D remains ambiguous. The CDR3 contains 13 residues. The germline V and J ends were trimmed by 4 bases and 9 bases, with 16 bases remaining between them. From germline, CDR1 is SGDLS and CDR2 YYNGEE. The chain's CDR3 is CASSSPPRVQAFF. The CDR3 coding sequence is TGTGCCAGCAGCTCTCCTCCTCGGGTTCAAGCTTTCTTT.

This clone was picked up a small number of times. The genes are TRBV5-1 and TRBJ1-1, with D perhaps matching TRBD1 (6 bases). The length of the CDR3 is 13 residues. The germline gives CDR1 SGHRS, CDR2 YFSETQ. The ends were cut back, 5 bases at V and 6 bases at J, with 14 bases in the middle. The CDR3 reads CASRPGGTSEAFF. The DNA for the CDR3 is TGCGCCAGCAGGCCTGGGGGGACATCTGAAGCTTTCTTT.

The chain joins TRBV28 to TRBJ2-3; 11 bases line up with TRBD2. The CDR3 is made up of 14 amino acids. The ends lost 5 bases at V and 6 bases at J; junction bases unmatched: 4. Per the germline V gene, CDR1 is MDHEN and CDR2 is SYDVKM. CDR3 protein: CASSPSGRSDTQYF. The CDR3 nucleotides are TGTGCCAGCAGTCCTAGCGGGAGGTCGGATACGCAGTATTTT.

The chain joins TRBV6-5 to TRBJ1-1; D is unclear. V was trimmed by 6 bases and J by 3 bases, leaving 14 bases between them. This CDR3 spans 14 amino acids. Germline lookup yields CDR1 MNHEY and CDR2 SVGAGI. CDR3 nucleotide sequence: TGTGCCAGCAGGATACTCGGAAGGGACACTGAAGCTTTCTTT. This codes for CASRILGRDTEAFF.

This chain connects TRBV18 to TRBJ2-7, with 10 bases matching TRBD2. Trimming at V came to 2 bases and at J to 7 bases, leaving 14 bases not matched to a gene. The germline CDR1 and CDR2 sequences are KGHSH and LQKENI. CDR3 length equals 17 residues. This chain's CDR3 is CASSPAFWTSGSPEQYF. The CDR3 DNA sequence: TGTGCCAGCTCACCAGCTTTTTGGACTAGCGGATCTCCGGAGCAGTACTTC.

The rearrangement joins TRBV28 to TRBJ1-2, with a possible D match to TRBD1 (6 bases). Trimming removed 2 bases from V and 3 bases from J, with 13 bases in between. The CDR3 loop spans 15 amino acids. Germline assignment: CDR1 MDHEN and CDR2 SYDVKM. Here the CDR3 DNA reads TGTGCCAGCAGTTTACCAGGGGCTGTCTACTATGGCTACACCTTC. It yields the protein CASSLPGAVYYGYTF.